The 3 T cell receptor beta chains below all came from one sample that was sequenced in a study. TCRdb re-called the RT-PCR reads through MiXCR, storing one row per CDR3 protein. The sample yields hundreds of thousands of distinct CDR3 sequences, 14% seen once. Sequencing was carried out using memory CD4+ T cells from blood. These TCRs come from a female donor in good health, serving as a healthy control.

V and J are TRBV27 and TRBJ2-7; 7 bases match TRBD1. CDR1 MNHEY and CDR2 SMNVEV come from the germline V gene (reference sequence). V lost 5 bases, J lost 1 base, and 5 bases stayed unmatched. The CDR3 totals 14 residues. This chain's CDR3 is CASSGLRGSYEQYF. CDR3 DNA sequence: TGTGCCAGCAGTGGACTCAGGGGGTCCTACGAGCAGTACTTC.

This clonotype came up a few times. V gene TRBV5-1 combines with J gene TRBJ1-1; D possibly corresponds to TRBD1 (5 bases). This CDR3 has 15 residues. Per germline, CDR1 SGHRS and CDR2 YFSETQ. Trimming removed 4 bases from V and 4 bases from J, with 17 bases in between. The CDR3 DNA follows: TGCGCCAGCAGCCCCCACCAACGGGGCGGCACTGAAGCTTTCTTT. Translation: CASSPHQRGGTEAFF. The variable domain in full, completed from reference TRBV5-1 and TRBJ1-1, reads KAGVTQTPRYLIKTRGQQVTLSCSPISGHRSVSWYQQTPGQGLQFLFEYFSETQRNKGNFPGRFSGRQFSNSRSEMNVSTLELGDSALYLCASSPHQRGGTEAFFGQGTRLTVV.

This clonotype was counted at least ten times. The V gene is TRBV10-1, the J gene TRBJ1-1; 10 bases fit TRBD1. Trimming at V came to 6 bases and at J to 6 bases, leaving 1 base not matched to a gene. The CDR3 has 12 amino acids. Germline lookup yields CDR1 WNHNN and CDR2 SYGVQD (reference sequence). CDR3 coding DNA: TGCGCCAGCAGCGGACAGGGGGCTGAAGCTTTCTTT. As protein: CASSGQGAEAFF.